This T cell receptor beta chain came from a study of blood T cell repertoires in COVID-19. CDR3 length: 20 amino acids. The V gene end was trimmed by 0 bases and the J gene end by 2 bases; junction bases not matched to a gene: 12. CDR1 is SNHLY and CDR2 is FYNNEI in the germline V gene. Profiled with immunoSEQ multiplex PCR; TCRdb holds only in-frame clones, not every one. This sample carries about 140,000 clones, about 82% of them seen once, and the ten largest clones take around 6.2%. The sequence was obtained from a woman aged 35 to 49 who had recovered from COVID-19. Sequences were obtained from PBMCs or T cells enriched from blood (not recorded which). The chain is built from TRBV2 and TRBJ1-5, with 11 bases identical to TRBD1. CDR3: CASSEAGGTGGARGNQPQHF. The CDR3 region has the DNA TGTGCCAGCAGTGAAGCCGGCGGGACAGGGGGAGCTAGGGGCAATCAGCCCCAGCATTTT.